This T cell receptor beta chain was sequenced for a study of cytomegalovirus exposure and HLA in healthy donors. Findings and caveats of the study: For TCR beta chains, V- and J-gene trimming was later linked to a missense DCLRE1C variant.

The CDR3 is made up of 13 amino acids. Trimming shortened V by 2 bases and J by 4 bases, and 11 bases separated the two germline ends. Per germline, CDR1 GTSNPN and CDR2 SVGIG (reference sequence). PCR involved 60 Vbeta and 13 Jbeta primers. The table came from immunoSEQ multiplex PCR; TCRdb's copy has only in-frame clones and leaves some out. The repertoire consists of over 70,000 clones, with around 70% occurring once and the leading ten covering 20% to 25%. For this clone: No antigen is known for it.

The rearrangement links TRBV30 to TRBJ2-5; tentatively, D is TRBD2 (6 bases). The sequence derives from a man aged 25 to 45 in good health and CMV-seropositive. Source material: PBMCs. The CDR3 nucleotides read TGTGCCTGGAGTCCTATCGGGGGAGAGACCCAGTACTTC. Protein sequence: CAWSPIGGETQYF.